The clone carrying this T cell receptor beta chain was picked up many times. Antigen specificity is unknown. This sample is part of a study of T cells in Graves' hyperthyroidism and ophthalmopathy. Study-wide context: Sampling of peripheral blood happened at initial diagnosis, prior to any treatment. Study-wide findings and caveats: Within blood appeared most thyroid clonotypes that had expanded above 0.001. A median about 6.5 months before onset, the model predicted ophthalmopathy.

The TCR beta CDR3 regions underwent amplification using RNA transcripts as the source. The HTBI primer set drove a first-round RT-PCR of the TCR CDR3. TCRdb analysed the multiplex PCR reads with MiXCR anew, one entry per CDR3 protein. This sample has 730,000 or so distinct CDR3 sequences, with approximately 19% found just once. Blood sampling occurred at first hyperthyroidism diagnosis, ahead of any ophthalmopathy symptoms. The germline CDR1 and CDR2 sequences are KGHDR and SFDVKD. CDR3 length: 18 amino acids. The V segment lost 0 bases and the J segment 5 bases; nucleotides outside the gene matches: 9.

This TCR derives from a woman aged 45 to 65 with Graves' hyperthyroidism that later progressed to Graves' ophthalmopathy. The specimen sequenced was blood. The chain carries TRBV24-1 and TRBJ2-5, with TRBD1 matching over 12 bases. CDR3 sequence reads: CATSDLGTGGFSQETQYF. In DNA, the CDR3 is TGTGCCACCAGTGATTTGGGGACAGGGGGCTTTTCCCAGGAGACCCAGTACTTC.